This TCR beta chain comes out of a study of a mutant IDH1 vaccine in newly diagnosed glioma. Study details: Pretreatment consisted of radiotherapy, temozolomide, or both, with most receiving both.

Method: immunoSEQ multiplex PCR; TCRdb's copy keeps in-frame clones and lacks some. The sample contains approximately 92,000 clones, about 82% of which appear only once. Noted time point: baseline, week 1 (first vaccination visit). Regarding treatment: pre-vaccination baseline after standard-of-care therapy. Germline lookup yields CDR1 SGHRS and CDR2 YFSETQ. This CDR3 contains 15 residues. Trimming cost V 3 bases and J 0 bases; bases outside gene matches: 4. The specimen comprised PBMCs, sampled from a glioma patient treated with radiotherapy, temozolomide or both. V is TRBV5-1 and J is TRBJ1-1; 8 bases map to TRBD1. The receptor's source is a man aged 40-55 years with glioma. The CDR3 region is CASSSLTGVNTEAFF. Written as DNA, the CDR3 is TGCGCCAGCAGCTCTTTGACAGGGGTGAACACTGAAGCTTTCTTT. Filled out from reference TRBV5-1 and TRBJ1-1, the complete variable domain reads KAGVTQTPRYLIKTRGQQVTLSCSPISGHRSVSWYQQTPGQGLQFLFEYFSETQRNKGNFPGRFSGRQFSNSRSEMNVSTLELGDSALYLCASSSLTGVNTEAFFGQGTRLTVV.